A single sample gave rise to the 29 T cell receptor beta chains below, sequenced in a study of blood T cell repertoires in COVID-19. Produced via immunoSEQ multiplex PCR; TCRdb's table is partial and in-frame only. Counted here are over 150,000 clones, about 88% occurring once; the ten biggest clones make up over 15%. The sample taken for sequencing was peripheral blood. These receptors all come from a man in his fifties with COVID-19, enrolled during active disease.

The chain couples TRBV5-4 to TRBJ2-1, with 9 nucleotides matching TRBD1. There are 15 residues in the CDR3. The V gene's germline CDR1 is SGHNT and CDR2 YYREEE (reference sequence). With V trimmed by 0 bases and J by 5 bases, 3 bases remained unmatched. CDR3 in DNA: TGTGCCAGCAGCTTGGGGGGACAGGGCAACAATGAGCAGTTCTTC. Its translation: CASSLGGQGNNEQFF.

The chain couples TRBV6-2 or TRBV6-3 to TRBJ2-7, with D perhaps TRBD1 (5 bases). The germline gives CDR1 MNHEY, CDR2 SVGEGT. The CDR3 runs 15 residues. V shed 5 bases and J shed 5 bases, with 19 bases lying between them. Written as DNA, the CDR3 is TGTGCCAGCAGTCGATCATGGACACCCGGAGACGAGCAGTACTTC. It translates to CASSRSWTPGDEQYF.

The chain links TRBV9 to TRBJ2-7; the D gene is possibly TRBD2 (5 bases). The V and J ends lost 0 bases and 2 bases respectively, with 9 bases between them. This CDR3 has 14 residues. Germline values: CDR1 SGDLS, CDR2 YYNGEE. CDR3 in amino acids: CASSVDPSTYEQYF. CDR3 sequence (DNA): TGTGCCAGCAGCGTAGATCCTAGCACCTACGAGCAGTACTTC.

The chain has TRBV11-2 and TRBJ1-1; 10 bases line up with TRBD1. The CDR3 runs to 15 residues. The V and J ends lost 4 bases and 3 bases, in that order; junction bases with no gene match: 5. Per the germline V gene, CDR1 is SGHAT and CDR2 is FQNNGV. The CDR3 nucleotides read TGTGCCAGCAGCTCCGGACAGGGGGTGTACACTGAAGCTTTCTTT. Its protein is CASSSGQGVYTEAFF.

This chain links TRBV3-1 (or the pseudogene TRBV3-2) with TRBJ2-3; 8 nucleotides line up with TRBD2. J gave up 6 bases and V 2 bases, and 10 bases lay outside the gene matches. CDR1 is LGHDT and CDR2 is YNNKEL in the germline V gene (reference sequence). The length of the CDR3 is 16 residues. Here the CDR3 DNA reads TGTGCCAGCAGCCAAAGACCCAGCGGGGGTCGGGATACGCAGTATTTT. Encoded protein: CASSQRPSGGRDTQYF.

V usage is TRBV6-5 and J usage is TRBJ1-2; possibly TRBD1 for D (5 bases). CDR3 length equals 13 residues. V gave up 5 bases and J gave up 7 bases, with 14 bases separating them. CDR1 MNHEY and CDR2 SVGAGI come from the germline V gene. The CDR3 DNA follows: TGTGCCAGCAGTCCTCCCGGGAGGGGTGGCTACACCTTC. It translates to CASSPPGRGGYTF.

CDR3 loop: CASSFLVWSGEAFF. In DNA form, the CDR3 reads TGTGCCAGCAGCTTCCTGGTATGGTCGGGTGAAGCTTTCTTT. V usage is TRBV7-8 and J usage is TRBJ1-1; no reliable D call. Trimming shortened V by 3 bases and J by 7 bases, and 15 bases separated the two germline ends. CDR3 length: 14 residues. CDR1 and CDR2 from the germline V gene are SGHVS and FQNEAQ.

The chain is built from TRBV27 and TRBJ1-1; D uncertain. Germline V gene lookup returns CDR1 MNHEY and CDR2 SMNVEV (reference sequence). V was pared by 5 bases and J by 7 bases, with 14 bases between. CDR3 size: 13 residues. The CDR3 here is CASSLREGDEAFF. For the CDR3, the DNA is TGTGCCAGCAGTCTCCGGGAGGGCGATGAAGCTTTCTTT.

This chain joins TRBV14 and TRBJ1-2; a possible D gene is TRBD1 (6 bases). Between the trimmed V and J ends, which lost 4 bases and 6 bases, there was a span of 12 bases. Per germline, CDR1 SGHDN and CDR2 FVKESK. This CDR3 has 13 amino acids. CDR3 region: CASSRRQVDGYTF. Written as DNA, the CDR3 is TGTGCCAGCAGCCGAAGACAGGTGGATGGCTACACCTTC.

This CDR3 reads CASSGGTGGIDTQYF. Here the CDR3 DNA reads TGTGCCAGCAGTGGGGGGACAGGGGGAATAGATACGCAGTATTTT. The V call is TRBV2, the J call TRBJ2-3, with 11 bases matching TRBD1. This CDR3 contains 15 residues. V gave up 4 bases and J gave up 5 bases; unmatched junction bases: 5. Germline-derived CDR1 and CDR2 are SNHLY and FYNNEI. The whole variable domain, remainder taken from reference TRBV2 and TRBJ2-3, is EPEVTQTPSHQVTQMGQEVILRCVPISNHLYFYWYRQILGQKVEFLVSFYNNEISEKSEIFDDQFSVERPDGSNFTLKIRSTKLEDSAMYFCASSGGTGGIDTQYFGPGTRLTVL.

This clone came up once. The chain couples TRBV29-1 to TRBJ2-3; tentative D call: TRBD1 (6 bases). Deletions cut 6 bases from V and 3 bases from J, with 10 bases between. CDR3 size: 12 residues. CDR1 SQVTM and CDR2 ANQGSEA come from the germline V gene. This CDR3 is CSVSGVTDTQYF. As DNA, the CDR3 is TGCAGCGTGTCAGGGGTTACAGATACGCAGTATTTT.

This chain uses TRBV5-6 with TRBJ1-1; no reliable D call. The V gene's germline CDR1 is SGHDT and CDR2 YYEEEE. The CDR3 is 13 amino acids. Deletions cut 2 bases from V and 0 bases from J, with 5 bases between. The CDR3 sequence is CASSFSVNTEAFF. The CDR3 nucleotides are TGTGCCAGCAGCTTCTCAGTGAACACTGAAGCTTTCTTT.

The V gene is TRBV30, the J gene TRBJ2-5; D perhaps matches TRBD1 (6 bases). Looked up from germline, CDR1 is GTSNPN and CDR2 is SVGIG (reference sequence). V was pared by 1 base and J by 5 bases, with 8 bases between. CDR3 size: 12 residues. The CDR3, as DNA: TGTGCCTGGAGTGGAAGGGGGGAGACCCAGTACTTC. Translated, it gives CAWSGRGETQYF.

This chain connects TRBV12-3 or TRBV12-4 to TRBJ2-5; D is uncertain. The CDR3 spans 13 residues. V was cut by 4 bases and J by 3 bases, with 9 bases left in between. The CDR3 region has the DNA TGTGCCAGCAGTTGGCTCCGGGAAGAGACCCAGTACTTC. This translates into CASSWLREETQYF.

J is TRBJ2-7 and V is TRBV19, with D hard to call. The CDR3 is 14 amino acids. The ends were cut back, 3 bases at V and 4 bases at J, with 13 bases in the middle. Germline V CDR1 and CDR2: LNHDA, SQIVND (reference sequence). CDR3 in amino acids: CASSMASDLYEQYF. The CDR3 DNA reads as TGTGCCAGTAGTATGGCCAGCGATCTATACGAGCAGTACTTC.

The J gene is TRBJ1-5, the V gene TRBV30; 12 bases are a match to TRBD1. The CDR3 length is 14 residues. V gave up 0 bases and J gave up 6 bases; unmatched junction bases: 0. Germline V gives CDR1 GTSNPN, CDR2 SVGIG (reference sequence). The DNA of the CDR3 is TGTGCCTGGAGTGTGGGACAGGGGGCTCAGCCCCAGCATTTT. Translation gives CAWSVGQGAQPQHF.

This clone was seen a few times. The chain recombines TRBV4-3 with TRBJ1-6; maybe TRBD1 (5 bases). This CDR3 region has 16 residues. Trimming removed 0 bases from V and 8 bases from J, with 14 bases in between. CDR1 LGHNA and CDR2 YSLEER come from the germline V gene. CDR3 in DNA: TGCGCCAGCAGCCAAGATCCCAGGCAGACAGATTCACCCCTCCACTTT. Amino acids: CASSQDPRQTDSPLHF.

The V gene is TRBV2, the J gene TRBJ2-6; perhaps TRBD1 as D (5 bases). Germline values: CDR1 SNHLY, CDR2 FYNNEI. CDR3 size: 16 residues. V lost 2 bases to trimming and J lost 4 bases, with 12 bases between them. The CDR3 sequence: CASSETLGVGANVLTF. CDR3 nucleotides: TGTGCCAGCAGTGAAACTTTAGGGGTCGGGGCCAACGTCCTGACTTTC.

V is TRBV7-2 and J is TRBJ1-5; D possibly corresponds to TRBD1 (5 bases). Germline V CDR1 and CDR2: SGHTA, FQGNSA. The CDR3 covers 15 residues. Trimming left V 1 base short and J 4 bases short, with 11 bases between. The CDR3 region is CASSLVGGSNQPQHF. As DNA, the CDR3 is TGTGCCAGCAGCTTAGTCGGGGGTAGTAATCAGCCCCAGCATTTT.

The V and J genes are TRBV5-6 and TRBJ2-5; no firm D call. Germline loops: CDR1 SGHDT, CDR2 YYEEEE. CDR3 size: 14 residues. Trimming stripped 1 base from V and 2 bases from J, with 9 bases between. Here the CDR3 DNA reads TGTGCCAGCAGCTTGATTGAAGCTCAAGAGACCCAGTACTTC. Protein sequence: CASSLIEAQETQYF.

The chain links TRBV9 to TRBJ2-5; D uncertain. Germline CDR1 SGDLS, CDR2 YYNGEE. The CDR3 is 15 amino acids. Trimming took off 0 bases at V and 2 bases at J, with 11 bases between the two ends. For the CDR3, the DNA is TGTGCCAGCAGCGTAGGGATCATACAGCAAGAGACCCAGTACTTC. This codes for CASSVGIIQQETQYF. The variable domain in full, completed from reference TRBV9 and TRBJ2-5, reads DSGVTQTPKHLITATGQRVTLRCSPRSGDLSVYWYQQSLDQGLQFLIQYYNGEERAKGNILERFSAQQFPDLHSELNLSSLELGDSALYFCASSVGIIQQETQYFGPGTRLLVL.

This chain links TRBV12-3 or TRBV12-4 with TRBJ2-3, with D unclear. This CDR3 contains 12 residues. The ends were cut back, 5 bases at V and 2 bases at J, with 5 bases in the middle. The CDR3 nucleotides are TGTGCCAGCAGTCTTTACACAGATACGCAGTATTTT. Amino acids: CASSLYTDTQYF.

The chain uses TRBV5-1 and TRBJ2-6; D uncertain. The CDR3 has 15 residues. Germline CDR1 SGHRS, CDR2 YFSETQ. V lost 4 bases and J 1 base, leaving 9 bases between the germline ends. As DNA, the CDR3 is TGCGCCAGCAGCCCAAGAGTATCTGGGGCCAACGTCCTGACTTTC. It translates to CASSPRVSGANVLTF.

V is TRBV6-6 and J is TRBJ1-6; 10 bases map to TRBD1. The germline CDR1 and CDR2 sequences are MNHNY and SVGAGI (reference sequence). With V trimmed by 6 bases and J by 8 bases, 4 bases remained unmatched. The CDR3 length is 14 residues. The CDR3 reads CASSPGTGDSPLHF. DNA for the CDR3: TGTGCCAGCAGCCCCGGGACAGGGGATTCACCCCTCCACTTT.

Here the CDR3 DNA reads TGTGCCTGGAAAGACAGGGAGGACACTGAAGCTTTCTTT. Translated, it gives CAWKDREDTEAFF. The J gene is TRBJ1-1, the V gene TRBV30; 7 bases fit TRBD1. J gave up 3 bases and V 4 bases, and 5 bases lay outside the gene matches. The CDR3 spans 13 residues. Germline V lookup: CDR1 GTSNPN, CDR2 SVGIG (reference sequence). The complete variable domain, with remaining parts taken from reference TRBV30 and TRBJ1-1, reads SQTIHQWPATLVQPVGSPLSLECTVEGTSNPNLYWYRQAAGRGLQLLFYSVGIGQISSEVPQNLSASRPQDRQFILSSKKLLLSDSGFYLCAWKDREDTEAFFGQGTRLTVV.

The chain carries TRBV2 and TRBJ2-1, with TRBD1 matching 7 bases. The CDR3 sequence is 13 residues long. From germline, CDR1 is SNHLY and CDR2 FYNNEI. The J segment lost 7 bases and the V segment lost 7 bases, leaving 7 bases of the junction unmatched. For the CDR3, the DNA is TGTGCCAGCACGGGGACAGCAGGGAATGAGCAGTTCTTC. Protein: CASTGTAGNEQFF. Based on the CDR3 plus reference TRBV2 and TRBJ2-1, the full variable domain is EPEVTQTPSHQVTQMGQEVILRCVPISNHLYFYWYRQILGQKVEFLVSFYNNEISEKSEIFDDQFSVERPDGSNFTLKIRSTKLEDSAMYFCASTGTAGNEQFFGPGTRLTVL.

The chain uses TRBV4-2 and TRBJ2-7; D gene uncertain. CDR1 and CDR2 (germline): LGHNA, YNFKEQ. The CDR3 sequence is 14 residues long. With 1 base removed from V and 0 bases from J, the gap between germline ends came to 7 bases. Here the CDR3 DNA reads TGTGCCAGCAGCCAAGGGCTAGACTCCTACGAGCAGTACTTC. This sequence encodes CASSQGLDSYEQYF.

The chain uses TRBV3-1 (or the pseudogene TRBV3-2) and TRBJ1-2, with 8 bases fitting TRBD1. V gave up 1 base and J gave up 5 bases; unmatched junction bases: 3. This CDR3 has 14 amino acids. CDR1 is LGHDT, CDR2 YNNKEL, per germline (reference sequence). CDR3 DNA sequence: TGTGCCAGCAGCCAAGCAGGGGGCGGATATGGCTACACCTTC. As protein: CASSQAGGGYGYTF.

The CDR3 loop reads CASSAGQGMNTGELFF. CDR3 bases: TGTGCCAGCAGCGCCGGACAGGGGATGAACACCGGGGAGCTGTTTTTT. The rearrangement links TRBV9 to TRBJ2-2, with 9 bases lining up with TRBD1. Losses at the gene ends were 3 bases for V and 1 base for J; bases not matched to a gene: 4. This CDR3 spans 16 amino acids. Germline V lookup: CDR1 SGDLS, CDR2 YYNGEE.